Described below is a single T cell receptor beta chain sequence and its context. This record comes from a study of technical replicates of blood from a handful of donors. J gave up 2 bases and V 3 bases, and 8 bases lay outside the gene matches. Germline assignment: CDR1 MNHEY and CDR2 SVGAGI. The CDR3 has 16 amino acids. Sequencing was performed with immunoSEQ multiplex PCR; in TCRdb, only in-frame clones are kept and a portion is missing. The sample contains 50,000 or so clones, 92% of which appear only once. The gene calls are TRBV6-5 and TRBJ2-5; 8 bases match TRBD2. The sequence was obtained from a human donor in good health. Some clones in this sample may be carry-over from other donors' samples. The sample was PBMCs. In nucleotides, the CDR3 is TGTGCCAGCAGTTATGGAGCGGGGGCCGGGCAAGAGACCCAGTACTTC. It codes for CASSYGAGAGQETQYF.